This T cell receptor (beta chain) originates from a study of OX40 agonist ivuxolimab in advanced cancers. As for the study more broadly: Ivuxolimab was an agonistic, fully human IgG2 monoclonal antibody directed against OX40 (CD134), a costimulatory receptor. The dose-escalation cohort was roughly 83% male with a mean age of about 58 years, ranging from roughly 20 to 80. The paper describes the monotherapy dose-escalation part (N ≈ 49 patients) of the phase I trial of ivuxolimab. Three dose-escalation patients achieved partial responses, one with hepatocellular carcinoma and two with cutaneous melanoma. Among the approximately 54 dose-escalation patients, 19 had hepatocellular carcinoma, 15 or so melanoma, 9 renal cell carcinoma and 9 head and neck cancer. Peripheral TCRbeta sequencing was intended to test whether TCR sequence diversity was altered and clonal T-cell expansion was caused by ivuxolimab. Intravenous ivuxolimab was administered to patients every 2 weeks at six dose levels: 0.01, 0.1, 0.3, 1.5, 3 and 10 mg/kg. Prior anti-PD-1, anti-PD-L1 or anti-CTLA-4 therapy was permitted, and checkpoint inhibitors had been received by more than 35% of dose-escalation patients.

Overall study outcomes, separate from this receptor: In the 0.1-3.0 mg/kg groups, partial responders had among the lowest normalized peripheral clonal expansion, particularly in CD8+ T cells. The antigen specificity of the clonally expanded peripheral T cells was not determined. At doses from 0.1 to 3.0 mg/kg, clonal expansion was seen in both CD4+ and CD8+ blood T cells between baseline and week 6. After ivuxolimab, CD8+ T cells had more expanded clones than CD4+ T cells on average. Low levels of normalized T-cell clonal expansion were also shown by some nonresponding patients.

Patients with autoimmune disease history or receiving systemic immunosuppression were excluded from the trial. Peripheral blood for TCR sequencing was collected from all dose cohorts at baseline, on cycle 4 day 1, and on cycle 7 day 1. The samples were drawn from a first-in-human, open-label, multicenter phase I dose-escalation trial of ivuxolimab. Adults with locally advanced or metastatic melanoma, renal cell, hepatocellular, or head and neck squamous cell carcinoma were enrolled in the trial. Before TCR sequencing, CD4+ and CD8+ T cells were separately sorted from peripheral blood. This clone was found once. Its binding antigen is unknown. Base qualities are missing; no much larger clone stands one base away. To sequence the TCRbeta CDR3 region, genomic DNA was isolated from the sorted cells. The immunoSEQ Assay was used to sequence the TCRbeta CDR3 regions. Not all clones reach the TCRdb copy of this immuneACCESS table, which keeps in-frame sequences only. Checked studies attribute under half of the gap to unresolved V genes and leave the rest unexplained. The sample yields tens of thousands of clones; 84% were counted once. 1.5% to 2% of the sample is in the top ten clones.

The CDR3, cysteine through phenylalanine, is 16 amino acids long. Solely the CDR3 DNA is kept, with 48 bases framed from the first base. V sheds 4 bases and J sheds 3 bases, leaving 19 bases between their ends. The germline V gene encodes CDR1 SGHRS and CDR2 YFSETQ. The receptor's source is an adult with an advanced solid tumor such as melanoma, head and neck, liver or kidney cancer. The chain was built from TRBV5-1 and TRBJ1-1; D gene: possibly TRBD1, on 6 matching bases. The sample was CD4+ or CD8+ T cells sorted from blood, taken in a trial of the OX40 agonist ivuxolimab. Here the CDR3 is given as CASSANPGGRDTEAFF. At the DNA level, the sequence is TGCGCCAGCAGCGCCAACCCCGGGGGCCGGGACACTGAAGCTTTCTTT. Full variable domain (CDR3 extended with the reference TRBV5-1 and TRBJ1-1 proteins): KAGVTQTPRYLIKTRGQQVTLSCSPISGHRSVSWYQQTPGQGLQFLFEYFSETQRNKGNFPGRFSGRQFSNSRSEMNVSTLELGDSALYLCASSANPGGRDTEAFFGQGTRLTVV.